Presented here are 26 T cell receptor beta chains from one specimen sequenced in a study of shared T cell receptors in the human thymus. The table came from immunoSEQ multiplex PCR; TCRdb's copy has only in-frame clones and leaves some out. This sample carries approximately 730,000 clones, 80% to 90% of them seen once, and the ten largest clones take more than 0.01%. This same sample was also taken into another study, of human thymus T cells.

The sequencing input was thymocytes. These receptors all stem from a girl less than two years old with a congenital heart defect.

The chain employs TRBV6-5 and TRBJ2-1, with 9 bases lining up with TRBD2. The CDR3 is made up of 15 amino acids. V trimming: 7 bases; J trimming: 4 bases; junction bases outside the gene matches: 8. In germline, CDR1 is MNHEY, CDR2 SVGAGI. The CDR3 nucleotides read TGTGCCAGCAACAACGTGGCGGGGGGGTACAATGAGCAGTTCTTC. Translating it yields CASNNVAGGYNEQFF.

The chain links TRBV4-2 to TRBJ2-5, with a possible D match to TRBD1 (5 bases). V lost 1 base to trimming and J lost 5 bases, with 23 bases between them. Germline lookup yields CDR1 LGHNA and CDR2 YNFKEQ. The CDR3 has 18 amino acids. The chain's CDR3 is CASSQATPNRPKTETQYF. CDR3 nucleotides: TGTGCCAGCAGCCAAGCGACCCCGAACAGGCCGAAAACGGAGACCCAGTACTTC.

V gene TRBV2 combines with J gene TRBJ2-1; the match to TRBD2 covers 8 bases. J lost 7 bases, V lost 2 bases, and 7 bases had no gene match. This CDR3 is built from 15 residues. CDR1 is SNHLY, CDR2 FYNNEI, per germline. The CDR3 reads CASSEWRGEANEQFF. The CDR3 nucleotides read TGTGCCAGCAGTGAATGGCGGGGGGAAGCGAATGAGCAGTTCTTC.

The chain has TRBV12-5 and TRBJ2-1; TRBD1 aligns across 8 bases. After removal of 3 bases from V and 7 bases from J, the junction contained 8 bases not matched to a gene. This CDR3 region has 15 residues. Germline lookup yields CDR1 LGHNT and CDR2 FRNRAP. DNA of the CDR3: TGTGCTAGTGGTTTAAGCCAGGGGGCCGGTAATGAGCAGTTCTTC. As protein: CASGLSQGAGNEQFF.

The CDR3 DNA reads TGTGCCAGCAGCGTAGCGGTGGGGGCCCACCAAGAGACCCAGTACTTC. It yields the protein CASSVAVGAHQETQYF. The chain has TRBV9 and TRBJ2-5, with D perhaps TRBD1 (6 bases). The CDR3 runs to 16 residues. Germline V gene data show CDR1 as SGDLS and CDR2 as YYNGEE. Between the trimmed V and J ends, which lost 0 bases and 0 bases, there was a span of 12 bases.

The rearrangement links TRBV10-1 to TRBJ2-3, with 9 bases fitting TRBD1. This CDR3 comprises 15 residues. Per the germline V gene, CDR1 is WNHNN and CDR2 is SYGVQD (reference sequence). Losses at the gene ends were 3 bases for V and 2 bases for J; bases not matched to a gene: 3. The CDR3 nucleotides are TGCGCCAGCAGTGACCGACAGGGGGACACAGATACGCAGTATTTT. The encoded protein is CASSDRQGDTDTQYF.

The chain combines TRBV5-1 with TRBJ2-7, with 9 bases that match TRBD1. V shed 5 bases, J shed 3 bases, and the junction held 9 bases outside the gene matches. Germline-derived CDR1 and CDR2 are SGHRS and YFSETQ. The CDR3 extends over 15 amino acids. CDR3 in amino acids: CASRQDRGGIYEQYF. As DNA, the CDR3 is TGCGCCAGCAGACAGGACAGGGGAGGAATCTACGAGCAGTACTTC.

The chain has TRBV11-2 and TRBJ1-2; D possibly corresponds to TRBD1 (5 bases). CDR3 length equals 14 residues. In germline, CDR1 is SGHAT, CDR2 FQNNGV. Trimming shortened V by 1 base and J by 8 bases, and 14 bases separated the two germline ends. The CDR3 loop is CASSLARVGGGYTF. CDR3 DNA: TGTGCCAGCAGCTTAGCCCGCGTCGGGGGGGGCTACACCTTC.

For the CDR3, the DNA is TGTGCCAGCAGTCCGGGGGATAGCACAGATACGCAGTATTTT. It is translated as CASSPGDSTDTQYF. The chain is built from TRBV5-6 and TRBJ2-3; maybe TRBD2 (6 bases). The CDR3 contains 14 residues. Per the germline V gene, CDR1 is SGHDT and CDR2 is YYEEEE. V lost 5 bases and J 0 bases, leaving 10 bases between the germline ends.

The chain links TRBV21-1 to TRBJ2-7; the D call in the table, TRBD1, was not verified against the DNA. TRBV21-1 represents a pseudogene. There are 13 residues in the CDR3. CDR3 loop: CASSNDSSYEQYF. The CDR3 region has the DNA TGTGCCAGCAGCAATGACAGCTCCTACGAGCAGTACTTC.

The chain joins TRBV18 to TRBJ1-5, with no clear D. Trimming removed 2 bases at V and 2 bases at J, with 16 bases between. The CDR3 has 17 residues. The germline CDR1 and CDR2 sequences are KGHSH and LQKENI. The CDR3 region is CASSPGRGLEGNQPQHF. The CDR3 nucleotides read TGTGCCAGCTCACCAGGAAGAGGGCTGGAGGGCAATCAGCCCCAGCATTTT.

A single count supports this clone. V usage is TRBV27 and J usage is TRBJ1-6; D might be TRBD1 (6 bases). V gave up 5 bases and J gave up 0 bases, with 20 bases separating them. The CDR3 runs 19 residues. CDR1 and CDR2 (germline): MNHEY, SMNVEV (reference sequence). The CDR3 here is CASSPRGGGMSSYNSPLHF. CDR3 nucleotides: TGTGCCAGCAGTCCCCGGGGGGGCGGGATGAGCTCCTATAATTCACCCCTCCACTTT.

Concerning this clone: Other DNA sequences in this specimen translate into the identical CDR3. The chain couples TRBV27 to TRBJ1-6; D possibly corresponds to TRBD1 (6 bases). The CDR3 sequence is 16 residues long. V gave up 8 bases and J gave up 3 bases, with 17 bases separating them. Germline V gene lookup returns CDR1 MNHEY and CDR2 SMNVEV (reference sequence). The CDR3, as DNA: TGTGCCAGCGGGGTTGGGGGCGAAAGCTATAATTCACCCCTCCACTTT. Its translation is CASGVGGESYNSPLHF.

This chain's CDR3 is CASSLGQVYGYTF. The CDR3 DNA follows: TGCGCCAGCAGCTTGGGACAGGTCTATGGCTACACCTTC. V gene TRBV5-1 combines with J gene TRBJ1-2; a possible D gene is TRBD1 (6 bases). CDR1 is SGHRS, CDR2 YFSETQ, per germline. Trimming took 0 bases from V and 4 from J, leaving 7 bases between them. The CDR3 totals 13 residues.

The chain recombines TRBV11-2 with TRBJ2-7; no definite D call. This CDR3 is built from 15 residues. V lost 6 bases, J lost 2 bases, and 17 bases lay in between. Germline V gene data show CDR1 as SGHAT and CDR2 as FQNNGV. The chain's CDR3 is CASRSPRRHAYEQYF. The CDR3 DNA reads as TGTGCCAGCAGGTCTCCTAGGCGGCATGCCTACGAGCAGTACTTC.

The chain joins TRBV15 to TRBJ1-5; 10 bases line up with TRBD1. Per the germline V gene, CDR1 is LNHNV and CDR2 is YYDKDF (reference sequence). V lost 2 bases to trimming and J lost 1 base; unmatched junction nucleotides: 11. The length of the CDR3 is 19 residues. CDR3 nucleotides: TGTGCCACCAGCAGAAACAAGGACAGGGGGGGTAGAAGCAATCAGCCCCAGCATTTT. Amino acids: CATSRNKDRGGRSNQPQHF.

The chain joins TRBV27 to TRBJ1-6, with 10 bases identical to TRBD1. The CDR3 totals 16 residues. Germline lookup yields CDR1 MNHEY and CDR2 SMNVEV (reference sequence). V trimming: 3 bases; J trimming: 7 bases; junction bases outside the gene matches: 6. The CDR3 region is CASSLPGGQGNSPLHF. CDR3 sequence (DNA): TGTGCCAGCAGTTTGCCGGGGGGACAGGGGAATTCACCCCTCCACTTT.

This chain uses TRBV15 with TRBJ1-5, with D maybe TRBD1 (6 bases). CDR1 is LNHNV and CDR2 is YYDKDF in the germline V gene (reference sequence). The germline V and J ends were trimmed by 6 bases and 2 bases, with 11 bases remaining between them. The CDR3 sequence is 14 residues long. Here the CDR3 DNA reads TGTGCCACCAGTCAGGGGCCGGGCAATCAGCCCCAGCATTTT. Protein product: CATSQGPGNQPQHF. Supplemented by reference TRBV15 and TRBJ1-5, the full variable domain reads DAMVIQNPRYQVTQFGKPVTLSCSQTLNHNVMYWYQQKSSQAPKLLFHYYDKDFNNEADTPDNFQSRRPNTSFCFLDIRSPGLGDTAMYLCATSQGPGNQPQHFGDGTRLSIL.

CDR3 sequence reads: CASSSTSRTGELFF. The CDR3 nucleotides are TGTGCCAGCAGTTCGACTAGTCGAACCGGGGAGCTGTTTTTT. The rearrangement links TRBV28 to TRBJ2-2; a weak D match, TRBD2 (6 bases). V was trimmed by 4 bases and J by 5 bases, leaving 11 bases between them. The germline V gene encodes CDR1 MDHEN and CDR2 SYDVKM. The CDR3 sequence is 14 residues long.

This rearrangement joins TRBV6-1 to TRBJ1-5; 9 nucleotides line up with TRBD1. J was trimmed by 2 bases and V by 2 bases; bases with no gene match: 10. There are 18 residues in the CDR3. The germline V gene has CDR1 MNHNS and CDR2 SASEGT. CDR3 residues: CASSEPTDRGGGNQPQHF. CDR3 nucleotides: TGTGCCAGCAGTGAACCGACGGACAGGGGAGGTGGCAATCAGCCCCAGCATTTT.

V is TRBV7-9 and J is TRBJ1-5, with a tentative D call TRBD1 (5 bases). Trimming cost V 1 base and J 0 bases, with 16 bases left between them. Germline V gene lookup returns CDR1 SEHNR and CDR2 FQNEAQ (reference sequence). The CDR3 length is 18 residues. The CDR3 DNA reads as TGTGCCAGCAGCTTAGAGTTGGGGCAGACTTTTAGCAATCAGCCCCAGCATTTT. It encodes CASSLELGQTFSNQPQHF.

The CDR3 spells CASSPGPTDRVNTEAFF. The CDR3 nucleotides are TGCGCCAGCAGCCCGGGGCCAACGGACAGGGTGAACACTGAAGCTTTCTTT. The chain carries TRBV5-1 and TRBJ1-1; 8 bases line up with TRBD1. This CDR3 has 17 residues. Germline lookup yields CDR1 SGHRS and CDR2 YFSETQ. V gave up 4 bases and J gave up 0 bases; unmatched junction bases: 11.

The chain couples TRBV9 to TRBJ2-5; possible D gene TRBD1, 5 bases. Germline lookup yields CDR1 SGDLS and CDR2 YYNGEE. The CDR3 sequence is 17 residues long. Trimming took 0 bases from V and 2 from J, leaving 17 bases between them. CDR3 DNA sequence: TGTGCCAGCAGCGTAGCTGGGATGTGGTCAGGGCAAGAGACCCAGTACTTC. Translation gives CASSVAGMWSGQETQYF.

V is TRBV4-3 and J is TRBJ2-2, with a weak D call TRBD1 (5 bases). V lost 0 bases to trimming and J lost 4 bases, with 15 bases between them. This CDR3 spans 17 amino acids. CDR1 and CDR2 (germline): LGHNA, YSLEER. CDR3 amino acids: CASSQESRGPGTGELFF. The CDR3 bases are TGCGCCAGCAGCCAAGAATCAAGGGGCCCGGGCACCGGGGAGCTGTTTTTT.

In DNA form, the CDR3 reads TGCGCCAGCAGCCAAGTAGTAGGCAGGGCTAATTCACCCCTCCACTTT. It translates to CASSQVVGRANSPLHF. The genes are TRBV4-1 and TRBJ1-6, with D perhaps matching TRBD1 (5 bases). Germline CDR1 reads MGHRA; CDR2 reads YSYEKL. The CDR3 is 16 residues long. V was clipped by 1 base and J by 6 bases, with 13 bases between them.

The chain combines TRBV5-5 with TRBJ1-5, with 9 bases aligning to TRBD1. Germline lookup yields CDR1 SGHKS and CDR2 YYEKEE (reference sequence). The length of the CDR3 is 17 residues. V shed 1 base, J shed 0 bases, and the junction held 5 bases outside the gene matches. The CDR3: CASSLWGTGHSNQPQHF. The CDR3 region has the DNA TGTGCCAGCAGCTTGTGGGGGACAGGGCATAGCAATCAGCCCCAGCATTTT.